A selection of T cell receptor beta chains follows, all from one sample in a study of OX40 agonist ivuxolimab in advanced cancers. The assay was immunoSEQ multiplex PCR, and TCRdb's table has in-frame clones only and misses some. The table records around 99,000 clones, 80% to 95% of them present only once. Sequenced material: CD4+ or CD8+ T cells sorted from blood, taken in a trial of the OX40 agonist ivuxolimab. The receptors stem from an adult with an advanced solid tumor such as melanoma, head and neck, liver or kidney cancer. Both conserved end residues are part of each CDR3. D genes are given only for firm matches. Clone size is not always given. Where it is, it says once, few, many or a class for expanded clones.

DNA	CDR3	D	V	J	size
TGTGCCAGCAGTTTAGGGCCCATGAGGGCTGAAGCTTTCTTT	CASSLGPMRAEAFF	NA	TRBV27	TRBJ1-1	NA
TGTGCCAGCAGTTCGGACGGGTACTCTGGAAACACCATATATTTT	CASSSDGYSGNTIYF	NA	TRBV6-6	TRBJ1-3	NA
TGCGCCAGCAGCGGCGGGCCGCAAGAGACCCAGTACTTC	CASSGGPQETQYF	NA	TRBV5-1	TRBJ2-5	NA
TGTGCCAGCAGTGGGGGACAGGCGGTCACTGAAGCTTTCTTT	CASSGGQAVTEAFF	TRBD1	TRBV25-1	TRBJ1-1	once
TGTGCCAGCAGCTTGCGACTCACTACCGGCGAGCTGTTTTTT	CASSLRLTTGELFF	NA	TRBV11-1	TRBJ2-2	NA
TGCGCCAGCAGCCCACAACTCAACCTCCCCTCTACTCATGGCTACACCTTC	CASSPQLNLPSTHGYTF	NA	TRBV4-3	TRBJ1-2	once
TGTGCCAGCAGTTCAGGGGGCTTCAATGAGCAGTTCTTC	CASSSGGFNEQFF	TRBD1	TRBV28	TRBJ2-1	NA
TGTGCCAGTAGTATAGCTGGAGGGGTGAGGGAGACCGGGGAGCTGTTTTTT	CASSIAGGVRETGELFF	NA	TRBV19	TRBJ2-2	once
TGTGCCAGCAGCTTTCAGGGACAAGAAAAACTGTTTTTT	CASSFQGQEKLFF	NA	TRBV5-8	TRBJ1-4	NA
TGTGCCAGCAGCTCTCCGACAGAGAAGATTAACAATGAGCAGTTCTTC	CASSSPTEKINNEQFF	NA	TRBV7-9	TRBJ2-1	NA
TGCGCCAGCAGCCAAAACACCGGGGAGCTGTTTTTT	CASSQNTGELFF	NA	TRBV5-1	TRBJ2-2	NA
TGTGCCAGCAGCTTTTATACAGGGGGCGAGATGGTAGGTTATGGCTACACCTTC	CASSFYTGGEMVGYGYTF	TRBD1	TRBV5-5	TRBJ1-2	NA
TGTGCCAGCAGCTTAGGAGTGGGAAATCAGCCCCAGCATTTT	CASSLGVGNQPQHF	NA	TRBV7-8	TRBJ1-5	NA
TGTGCCAGCAGCAACCCTGGGACAGGGTCAGAGACCCAGTACTTC	CASSNPGTGSETQYF	TRBD1	TRBV7-9	TRBJ2-5	NA
TGTGCCAGCAGCTTAGGAGGAACGAACTACGAGCAGTACTTC	CASSLGGTNYEQYF	NA	TRBV11-1	TRBJ2-7	NA
TGTGCCAGCAGCCCTCAGGCTAGCGGGAGCATGACAGATACGCAGTATTTT	CASSPQASGSMTDTQYF	TRBD2	TRBV11-2	TRBJ2-3	once